This T cell receptor beta chain was recovered during a study of cytomegalovirus exposure and HLA in healthy donors. Broader study findings: Most TCR beta V segments were productive about 90% or about 30% of the time in an earlier analysis. Confirmation in vitro established that a few CMV-associated chains were specific for CMV antigens.

Both 60 Vbeta primers and 13 Jbeta primers went into the PCR. The data were produced by immunoSEQ multiplex PCR, yet TCRdb's version contains in-frame clones alone and is incomplete. The repertoire holds 200,000 or so clones, with 82% as singletons. On this clone: Its antigen is still unknown.

The clonotype was recovered from a boy aged 2-9 years in good health and CMV-seronegative. Input material: PBMCs.

The CDR3 nucleotides read TGTGCCAGCAGCTTGGGGGGGATACACAATGAGCAGTTCTTC. Encoded protein: CASSLGGIHNEQFF. The chain carries TRBV7-2 and TRBJ2-1; 7 nucleotides match TRBD2. The germline V gene encodes CDR1 SGHTA and CDR2 FQGNSA. This CDR3 has 14 amino acids. V shed 3 bases, J shed 5 bases, and the junction held 4 bases outside the gene matches.